The entry that follows covers one T cell receptor beta chain sequence. Approximately 10 milliliters of peripheral blood were drawn from each donor into EDTA-treated tubes. The data originate from a study of blood T cells in healthy people across ages. Together with a sample-barcoded 5' primer, a J-beta primer mix was included in a second PCR lasting about 6 to 11 cycles. TCRdb independently ran MiXCR on the 5' RACE reads; one entry per CDR3 protein. The table has some 760,000 distinct CDR3 sequences, roughly 25% seen once. The CDR3 runs 13 residues. Per germline, CDR1 SGHRS and CDR2 YFSETQ. The V end lost 2 bases, the J end lost 6 bases, and 8 bases lay between the germline ends. These data are also associated with another study on T cells of mothers and their children. From that study: Donors comprised a few healthy Caucasian mothers plus their six children. The study obtained over 8 million TCR beta CDR3 reads per mother and 2.5 million to 3.5 million per child. It was related mother-child pairs that showed slightly higher overlap than unrelated pairs, without reaching significance.

The sequencing input was blood. The chain joins TRBV5-1 to TRBJ2-2; possibly TRBD2 for D (5 bases). This receptor was identified in a boy aged 10-17 years in good health. The CDR3 region has the DNA TGCGCCAGCAGCTTTGGGGAGCCCGGGGAGCTGTTTTTT. Protein sequence: CASSFGEPGELFF.